This is a list of T cell receptor beta chains from one sample in a study of beta chain features in type 1 diabetes. TCRdb keeps only in-frame clones here, not all; method: immunoSEQ multiplex PCR. The sample lists about 470,000 clones, approximately 30% seen once, with about 0.065% in the top ten. The sample was naive CD4+ T cells from blood. These TCRs come from a man aged 18 to 29 in good health. Each CDR3 is given with its conserved first and last residue. Fields, in order: J gene, CDR3 length, D gene, V gene, clone size, CDR3 protein, CDR3 DNA. The D gene is left open where the match is weak. Some rows have no size entry. The others give once, few or many, or a class for an expanded clone.

j_call: TRBJ2-5
cdr3_length: 11
d_call: .
v_call: TRBV7-9
clone_size: .
cdr3_aa: CASSYGETQYF
cdr3_nt: TGTGCCAGCAGCTACGGGGAGACCCAGTACTTC

j_call: TRBJ2-7
cdr3_length: 15
d_call: TRBD1
v_call: TRBV25-1
clone_size: .
cdr3_aa: CASSDDRGQSYEQYF
cdr3_nt: TGTGCCAGCAGTGACGACAGGGGTCAGAGCTACGAGCAGTACTTC

j_call: TRBJ2-2
cdr3_length: 15
d_call: .
v_call: TRBV29-1
clone_size: .
cdr3_aa: CSVERGPRNTGELFF
cdr3_nt: TGCAGCGTTGAGCGGGGGCCACGGAACACCGGGGAGCTGTTTTTT

j_call: TRBJ2-2
cdr3_length: 15
d_call: .
v_call: TRBV30
clone_size: few
cdr3_aa: CAWSQGISNTGELFF
cdr3_nt: TGTGCCTGGAGTCAGGGGATCTCGAACACCGGGGAGCTGTTTTTT

j_call: TRBJ2-1
cdr3_length: 14
d_call: TRBD1
v_call: TRBV7-8
clone_size: .
cdr3_aa: CASSPLQGAVEQFF
cdr3_nt: TGTGCCAGCAGCCCCTTACAGGGGGCGGTTGAGCAGTTCTTC

j_call: TRBJ2-2
cdr3_length: 14
d_call: .
v_call: TRBV4-1
clone_size: once
cdr3_aa: CASSLGLRTGELFF
cdr3_nt: TGCGCCAGCAGCCTTGGGCTGAGGACCGGGGAGCTGTTTTTT

j_call: TRBJ2-5
cdr3_length: 15
d_call: .
v_call: TRBV4-1
clone_size: .
cdr3_aa: CASSQGQPGRETQYF
cdr3_nt: TGCGCCAGCAGCCAAGGACAGCCCGGGAGAGAGACCCAGTACTTC

j_call: TRBJ2-3
cdr3_length: 15
d_call: TRBD2
v_call: TRBV28
clone_size: .
cdr3_aa: CASSFVLAGSGKPYF
cdr3_nt: TGTGCCAGCAGTTTCGTACTAGCGGGATCCGGGAAACCGTATTTT

j_call: TRBJ2-3
cdr3_length: 12
d_call: .
v_call: TRBV30
clone_size: .
cdr3_aa: CAWKRVTDTQYF
cdr3_nt: TGTGCCTGGAAACGGGTAACAGATACGCAGTATTTT

j_call: TRBJ1-2
cdr3_length: 15
d_call: TRBD1
v_call: TRBV30
clone_size: .
cdr3_aa: CAWSTGQGVGYGYTF
cdr3_nt: TGTGCCTGGAGTACGGGACAGGGGGTTGGCTATGGCTACACCTTC

j_call: TRBJ2-1
cdr3_length: 14
d_call: TRBD1
v_call: TRBV29-1
clone_size: few
cdr3_aa: CSVGDRDPYNEQFF
cdr3_nt: TGCAGCGTCGGGGACAGGGACCCCTACAATGAGCAGTTCTTC

j_call: TRBJ2-6
cdr3_length: 13
d_call: .
v_call: TRBV30
clone_size: .
cdr3_aa: CAWSASGANVLTF
cdr3_nt: TGTGCCTGGAGTGCCTCTGGGGCCAACGTCCTGACTTTC

j_call: TRBJ2-7
cdr3_length: 13
d_call: .
v_call: TRBV30
clone_size: few
cdr3_aa: CAWSRRGGGEQYF
cdr3_nt: TGTGCCTGGAGTAGGCGGGGAGGGGGCGAGCAGTACTTC

j_call: TRBJ1-1
cdr3_length: 12
d_call: .
v_call: TRBV30
clone_size: .
cdr3_aa: CAWKAGSTEAFF
cdr3_nt: TGTGCCTGGAAGGCAGGGAGCACTGAAGCTTTCTTT

j_call: TRBJ1-1
cdr3_length: 13
d_call: .
v_call: TRBV11-2
clone_size: few
cdr3_aa: CASSFQTATEAFF
cdr3_nt: TGTGCCAGCAGCTTTCAGACGGCCACTGAAGCTTTCTTT

j_call: TRBJ2-5
cdr3_length: 13
d_call: .
v_call: TRBV18
clone_size: .
cdr3_aa: CASSPGLQETQYF
cdr3_nt: TGTGCCAGCTCACCGGGGTTGCAAGAGACCCAGTACTTC

j_call: TRBJ2-5
cdr3_length: 17
d_call: TRBD2
v_call: TRBV5-1
clone_size: .
cdr3_aa: CASSLSASGSLQETQYF
cdr3_nt: TGCGCCAGCAGCTTGTCGGCTAGCGGGAGTCTCCAAGAGACCCAGTACTTC

j_call: TRBJ2-6
cdr3_length: 17
d_call: .
v_call: TRBV5-4
clone_size: few
cdr3_aa: CASSLRRLNSGANVLTF
cdr3_nt: TGTGCCAGCAGCTTGAGGAGACTGAACTCTGGGGCCAACGTCCTGACTTTC

j_call: TRBJ2-5
cdr3_length: 12
d_call: TRBD2
v_call: TRBV10-2
clone_size: .
cdr3_aa: CASRVAGETQYF
cdr3_nt: TGCGCCAGCAGGGTAGCGGGAGAGACCCAGTACTTC

j_call: TRBJ2-5
cdr3_length: 14
d_call: .
v_call: TRBV2
clone_size: .
cdr3_aa: CASSEARGLEAQYF
cdr3_nt: TGTGCCAGCAGTGAAGCGCGAGGGCTTGAGGCCCAGTACTTC

j_call: TRBJ2-1
cdr3_length: 16
d_call: .
v_call: TRBV25-1
clone_size: .
cdr3_aa: CASSELETSSYNEQFF
cdr3_nt: TGTGCCAGCAGTGAATTAGAAACGAGCTCCTACAATGAGCAGTTCTTC

j_call: TRBJ2-5
cdr3_length: 17
d_call: TRBD2
v_call: TRBV7-2
clone_size: .
cdr3_aa: CASSPPGLAGGLETQYF
cdr3_nt: TGTGCCAGCAGCCCCCCGGGACTAGCGGGAGGTCTAGAGACCCAGTACTTC

j_call: TRBJ2-3
cdr3_length: 12
d_call: TRBD2
v_call: TRBV29-1
clone_size: .
cdr3_aa: CSVEWTRDTQYF
cdr3_nt: TGCAGCGTTGAATGGACTAGGGATACGCAGTATTTT

j_call: TRBJ2-7
cdr3_length: 13
d_call: TRBD2
v_call: TRBV25-1
clone_size: .
cdr3_aa: CATSAAGEYEQYF
cdr3_nt: TGTGCCACCTCAGCAGCGGGAGAGTACGAGCAGTACTTC

j_call: TRBJ2-5
cdr3_length: 16
d_call: TRBD2
v_call: TRBV5-1
clone_size: few
cdr3_aa: CASRRNAGVAQETQYF
cdr3_nt: TGCGCCAGCAGACGTAACGCGGGAGTCGCCCAAGAGACCCAGTACTTC

j_call: TRBJ2-5
cdr3_length: 11
d_call: .
v_call: TRBV9
clone_size: few
cdr3_aa: CASSTRETQYF
cdr3_nt: TGTGCCAGCAGCACCCGAGAGACCCAGTACTTC

j_call: TRBJ2-1
cdr3_length: 11
d_call: .
v_call: TRBV20-1
clone_size: .
cdr3_aa: CSAPLYNEQFF
cdr3_nt: TGCAGTGCCCCCCTTTACAATGAGCAGTTCTTC